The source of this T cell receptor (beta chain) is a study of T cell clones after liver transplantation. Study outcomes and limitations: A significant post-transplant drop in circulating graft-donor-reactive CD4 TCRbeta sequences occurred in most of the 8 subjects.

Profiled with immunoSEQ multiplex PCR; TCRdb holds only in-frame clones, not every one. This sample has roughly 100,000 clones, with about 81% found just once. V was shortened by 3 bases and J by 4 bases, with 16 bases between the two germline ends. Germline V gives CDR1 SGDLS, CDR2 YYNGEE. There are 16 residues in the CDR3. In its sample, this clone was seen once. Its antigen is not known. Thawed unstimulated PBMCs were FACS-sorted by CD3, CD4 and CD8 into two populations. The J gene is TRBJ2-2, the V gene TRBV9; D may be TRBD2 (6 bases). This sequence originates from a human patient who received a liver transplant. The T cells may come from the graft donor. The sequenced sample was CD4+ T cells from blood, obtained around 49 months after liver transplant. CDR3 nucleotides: TGTGCCAGCAGCGCCCATGGGTTGGGGGGCACCGGGGAGCTGTTTTTT. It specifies CASSAHGLGGTGELFF.